Each of the 32 T cell receptor beta chains below was sequenced from the same sample in a study of OX40 agonist ivuxolimab in advanced cancers. Produced via immunoSEQ multiplex PCR; TCRdb's table is partial and in-frame only. The sample records some 64,000 clones, more than 85% being singletons. Source: CD4+ or CD8+ T cells sorted from blood, taken in a trial of the OX40 agonist ivuxolimab. These receptors were obtained from an adult with an advanced solid tumor such as melanoma, head and neck, liver or kidney cancer.

The chain employs TRBV23-1 and TRBJ2-3; weak D call: TRBD1 (7 bases). Being an ORF, TRBV23-1 has a function that is uncertain. CDR3 length: 15 residues. Trimming removed 2 bases at V and 0 bases at J, with 9 bases between. CDR3 DNA sequence: TGCGCCAGCAGTCAACCAGGGGGGAGCACAGATACGCAGTATTTT. Protein sequence: CASSQPGGSTDTQYF.

The rearrangement joins TRBV7-3 to TRBJ1-1; D gene unclear. The germline gives CDR1 SGHTA, CDR2 FQGTGA. Trimming left V 2 bases short and J 3 bases short, with 10 bases between. The CDR3 sequence is 14 residues long. Here the CDR3 DNA reads TGTGCCAGCAGCTTAGATGGCAGTTACACTGAAGCTTTCTTT. It codes for CASSLDGSYTEAFF.

This clone was observed once. J is TRBJ1-1 and V is TRBV5-1; tentative D call: TRBD1 (5 bases). The CDR3 sequence is 14 residues long. Trimming removed 2 bases at V and 1 base at J, with 9 bases between. The V gene's germline CDR1 is SGHRS and CDR2 YFSETQ. For the CDR3, the DNA is TGCGCCAGCAGCTTCGACAGCCCGAACACTGAAGCTTTCTTT. Amino acid sequence: CASSFDSPNTEAFF.

The chain links TRBV9 to TRBJ1-4, with D maybe TRBD1 (5 bases). The germline gives CDR1 SGDLS, CDR2 YYNGEE. This CDR3 region has 14 residues. V was shortened by 4 bases and J by 8 bases, with 15 bases between the two germline ends. Here the CDR3 reads CASSLGGAGEKLFF. The CDR3 DNA reads as TGTGCCAGCAGCCTGGGAGGGGCTGGGGAAAAACTGTTTTTT.

The rearrangement joins TRBV7-9 to TRBJ2-2; D uncertain. The CDR3 is 14 residues long. Trimming cost V 1 base and J 7 bases, with 10 bases left between them. Germline V CDR1 and CDR2: SEHNR, FQNEAQ (reference sequence). The CDR3 loop is CASSLELSGGELFF. The CDR3 DNA reads TGTGCCAGCAGCTTAGAATTATCTGGCGGGGAGCTGTTTTTT.

The sample holds one count of this clone. The chain has TRBV5-1 and TRBJ2-2; tentative D call: TRBD2 (7 bases). The germline V gene encodes CDR1 SGHRS and CDR2 YFSETQ. This CDR3 contains 15 residues. Trimming pared 2 bases from V and 4 bases from J, leaving 12 bases between. The CDR3 DNA reads as TGCGCCAGCAGCTTAACGGGGGGCGGCACCGGGGAGCTGTTTTTT. The encoded protein is CASSLTGGGTGELFF.

In DNA form, the CDR3 reads TGCGCCAGCACGGGGGCAAGTAACGAGCAGTACTTC. Translated, it gives CASTGASNEQYF. The genes are TRBV4-1 and TRBJ2-7; D possibly matches TRBD1 or TRBD2 (6 bases each). Trimming cost V 7 bases and J 5 bases, with 12 bases left between them. Germline CDR1 reads MGHRA; CDR2 reads YSYEKL. The CDR3 is made up of 12 amino acids.

J is TRBJ2-5 and V is TRBV2, with D perhaps being TRBD1 or TRBD2 (6 bases each). The CDR3 consists of 14 residues. V shed 9 bases and J shed 4 bases, with 18 bases lying between them. Germline CDR1 reads SNHLY; CDR2 reads FYNNEI. The CDR3 here is CASHIKGGGETQYF. CDR3 nucleotide sequence: TGTGCCAGTCACATAAAAGGAGGGGGAGAGACCCAGTACTTC.

This clone has only one observation. The J gene is TRBJ2-7, the V gene TRBV11-2; TRBD2 matches 12 bases. The CDR3 has 17 residues. Germline V gives CDR1 SGHAT, CDR2 FQNNGV. V lost 5 bases and J lost 5; bases outside the gene matches: 13. CDR3 amino acids: CASSPRLAGAPGNEQYF. CDR3 in DNA: TGTGCCAGCAGCCCCCGACTAGCGGGGGCCCCCGGGAACGAGCAGTACTTC.

Note on this clone: At the DNA level, this CDR3 is encoded by other sequences in the same sample as well. The DNA for the CDR3 is TGTGCCAGCAGCCTCGGGACAGGGCTTCAGCCCCAGCATTTT. Translating gives CASSLGTGLQPQHF. The rearrangement uses TRBV2 and TRBJ1-5, with 9 bases that match TRBD1. The CDR3 extends over 14 amino acids. J gave up 6 bases and V 6 bases, and 6 bases lay outside the gene matches. Germline V gives CDR1 SNHLY, CDR2 FYNNEI.

The chain recombines TRBV5-6 with TRBJ2-3, with D possibly TRBD2 on 5 matching bases. V was clipped by 2 bases and J by 3 bases, with 10 bases between them. CDR3 length equals 14 residues. The germline V gene has CDR1 SGHDT and CDR2 YYEEEE. As DNA, the CDR3 is TGTGCCAGCAGCTTCGGGGTAGGTACAGATACGCAGTATTTT. Translating gives CASSFGVGTDTQYF.

This chain links TRBV6-1 with TRBJ1-5, with D perhaps matching TRBD1 (5 bases). Germline assignment: CDR1 MNHNS and CDR2 SASEGT. With 4 bases removed from V and 3 bases from J, the gap between germline ends came to 10 bases. The CDR3 totals 14 residues. DNA for the CDR3: TGTGCCAGCAGTGTAAGGGGTTACAATCAGCCCCAGCATTTT. Translated: CASSVRGYNQPQHF.

The rearrangement links TRBV7-9 to TRBJ1-2; D remains ambiguous. Trimming stripped 3 bases from V and 8 bases from J, with 13 bases between. Looked up from germline, CDR1 is SEHNR and CDR2 is FQNEAQ (reference sequence). The CDR3 consists of 13 residues. Written as DNA, the CDR3 is TGTGCCAGCAGCTTCGGAAACGAGAGGGGCTACACCTTC. It specifies CASSFGNERGYTF.

This CDR3 is CASSKADGYTF. CDR3 in DNA: TGTGCCAGTAGTAAGGCAGATGGCTACACCTTC. This chain uses TRBV19 with TRBJ1-2; the D is unclear. The V end was cut by 4 bases, the J end by 6 bases, with 6 bases between. In germline, CDR1 is LNHDA, CDR2 SQIVND (reference sequence). CDR3 length: 11 residues.

The chain carries TRBV10-3 and TRBJ2-7; 9 bases align to TRBD1. V trimming: 3 bases; J trimming: 1 base; junction bases outside the gene matches: 10. This CDR3 is built from 17 residues. Germline values: CDR1 ENHRY, CDR2 SYGVKD. The CDR3 DNA reads as TGTGCCATCAGTGAATCACAGGGGGCAGGGTGGTCCTACGAGCAGTACTTC. Protein: CAISESQGAGWSYEQYF.

V and J are TRBV5-1 and TRBJ2-1; 9 positions agree with TRBD2. V shed 4 bases and J 3 bases; nucleotides not matched to a gene: 8. The CDR3 consists of 16 residues. CDR1 and CDR2 from the germline V gene are SGHRS and YFSETQ. CDR3: CASSAPGLALYNEQFF. As DNA, the CDR3 is TGCGCCAGCAGCGCGCCGGGACTAGCACTCTACAATGAGCAGTTCTTC.

This clone was observed a handful of times. The chain couples TRBV9 to TRBJ1-2; D ambiguous. Germline-derived CDR1 and CDR2 are SGDLS and YYNGEE. V lost 0 bases to trimming and J lost 5 bases, with 14 bases between them. This CDR3 has 15 amino acids. The CDR3 loop reads CASSVGASTMYGYTF. For the CDR3, the DNA is TGTGCCAGCAGCGTAGGGGCATCGACGATGTATGGCTACACCTTC.

About this clone itself: The sample contains more than one DNA sequence encoding this CDR3. The rearrangement links TRBV11-2 to TRBJ2-3; D perhaps matches TRBD2 (5 bases). Germline loops: CDR1 SGHAT, CDR2 FQNNGV. V gave up 1 base and J gave up 6 bases, with 5 bases separating them. CDR3 size: 12 residues. The CDR3 here is CASSLGGDTQYF. CDR3 nucleotides: TGTGCCAGCAGCTTAGGCGGGGATACGCAGTATTTT.

The chain employs TRBV4-1 and TRBJ2-3; 11 nucleotides align to TRBD2. From germline, CDR1 is MGHRA and CDR2 YSYEKL. V trimming: 1 base; J trimming: 4 bases; junction bases outside the gene matches: 4. The CDR3 is made up of 16 amino acids. The CDR3, as DNA: TGCGCCAGCAGCCAAGTAGGGACTAGCGGCCCAGATACGCAGTATTTT. Its translation is CASSQVGTSGPDTQYF.

The chain is built from TRBV13 and TRBJ2-1, with TRBD2 matching 10 bases. V was clipped by 4 bases and J by 1 base; unmatched bases: 4. Germline CDR1 and CDR2: PRHDT and FYEKMQ (reference sequence). The CDR3 runs 16 residues. This chain's CDR3 is CASSSIAGGSYNEQFF. CDR3 nucleotide sequence: TGTGCCAGCAGCTCCATAGCGGGGGGATCCTACAATGAGCAGTTCTTC.

Remarks on this clone: Different DNA sequences within this sample yield the same CDR3. The chain employs TRBV19 and TRBJ1-1, with D unclear. The V gene lost 1 base and the J gene lost 4 bases, with 7 bases spanning the gap. CDR3 length: 13 residues. Germline lookup yields CDR1 LNHDA and CDR2 SQIVND (reference sequence). CDR3 sequence (DNA): TGTGCCAGTAGTATAGGACTGAGCACTGAAGCTTTCTTT. Translated: CASSIGLSTEAFF.

The table lists this clone with a count of one. This chain joins TRBV7-9 and TRBJ1-3, with a weak D call TRBD1 (6 bases). V was shortened by 5 bases and J by 4 bases, with 21 bases between the two germline ends. The CDR3 length is 17 residues. From germline, CDR1 is SEHNR and CDR2 FQNEAQ (reference sequence). CDR3: CASSHDSTGNSGNTIYF. CDR3 in DNA: TGTGCCAGCAGCCACGATTCTACAGGGAATTCAGGAAACACCATATATTTT.

V and J are TRBV4-1 and TRBJ2-1; D is possibly TRBD1 (6 bases). Germline lookup yields CDR1 MGHRA and CDR2 YSYEKL. V shed 0 bases and J shed 10 bases, with 7 bases lying between them. The CDR3 is 12 amino acids. The CDR3 here is CASSQDRGEQFF. As DNA, the CDR3 is TGCGCCAGCAGCCAAGATAGGGGGGAGCAGTTCTTC.

The rearrangement uses TRBV15 and TRBJ2-5, with a weak D call TRBD1 (6 bases). Germline CDR1 LNHNV, CDR2 YYDKDF (reference sequence). CDR3 length equals 13 residues. The V gene lost 6 bases and the J gene lost 1 base, with 9 bases spanning the gap. The CDR3 DNA sequence: TGTGCCACCAGTGACAGGTTCCAAGAGACCCAGTACTTC. It codes for CATSDRFQETQYF.

The V call is TRBV6-6, the J call TRBJ2-3, with D perhaps matching TRBD1 or TRBD2 (6 bases each). CDR3 size: 15 residues. V lost 2 bases, J lost 6 bases, and 15 bases lay in between. Germline CDR1 reads MNHNY; CDR2 reads SVGAGI (reference sequence). CDR3 sequence reads: CASSYPGSGADTQYF. The CDR3 DNA reads TGTGCCAGCAGTTACCCGGGCTCGGGGGCGGATACGCAGTATTTT.

The chain has TRBV19 and TRBJ2-3, with D possibly being TRBD1 or TRBD2 (5 bases each). Trimming stripped 7 bases from V and 0 bases from J, with 14 bases between. The germline V gene encodes CDR1 LNHDA and CDR2 SQIVND (reference sequence). The CDR3 loop spans 15 amino acids. CDR3 residues: CASKIWGSSTDTQYF. CDR3 sequence (DNA): TGTGCCAGTAAAATTTGGGGGTCTAGCACAGATACGCAGTATTTT.

The chain couples TRBV11-2 to TRBJ2-1; TRBD1 is a possible D gene (6 bases). The CDR3 spans 15 residues. The germline V and J ends were trimmed by 2 bases and 4 bases, with 12 bases remaining between them. CDR1 is SGHAT and CDR2 is FQNNGV in the germline V gene. CDR3 amino acids: CASSLIVGQYNEQFF. CDR3 nucleotides: TGTGCCAGCAGCTTAATAGTTGGACAGTACAATGAGCAGTTCTTC.

The chain employs TRBV11-2 and TRBJ1-4; D possibly corresponds to TRBD1 (5 bases). Germline V CDR1 and CDR2: SGHAT, FQNNGV. The CDR3 is 13 amino acids. Trimming cost V 0 bases and J 8 bases, with 7 bases left between them. The CDR3 region is CASSLDWGEKLFF. CDR3 nucleotides: TGTGCCAGCAGCTTAGACTGGGGGGAAAAACTGTTTTTT.

This sequence joins TRBV2 and TRBJ2-2; 7 nucleotides line up with TRBD2. V lost 7 bases, J lost 4 bases, and 6 bases stayed unmatched. Per the germline V gene, CDR1 is SNHLY and CDR2 is FYNNEI. This CDR3 has 14 residues. CDR3 DNA: TGTGCCAGCACAGAGCGGGGAGGCACCGGGGAGCTGTTTTTT. It yields the protein CASTERGGTGELFF.

This sequence joins TRBV27 and TRBJ2-7; 10 nucleotides agree with TRBD1. The germline gives CDR1 MNHEY, CDR2 SMNVEV (reference sequence). The V and J ends lost 3 bases and 5 bases, in that order; junction bases with no gene match: 4. CDR3 length: 14 residues. CDR3 in DNA: TGTGCCAGCAGTTTCGGACAGGGGGTCAACGAGCAGTACTTC. This sequence encodes CASSFGQGVNEQYF.

This rearrangement joins TRBV15 to TRBJ2-1; D possibly uses TRBD1 or TRBD2 (6 bases each). The CDR3 has 18 amino acids. Trimming shortened V by 3 bases and J by 5 bases, and 23 bases separated the two germline ends. CDR1 is LNHNV, CDR2 YYDKDF, per germline (reference sequence). CDR3 region: CATSRYRDSIRDNNEQFF. CDR3 sequence (DNA): TGTGCCACCAGCAGGTACCGGGACTCAATAAGGGACAACAATGAGCAGTTCTTC. The full variable domain, rest sourced from reference TRBV15 and TRBJ2-1, is DAMVIQNPRYQVTQFGKPVTLSCSQTLNHNVMYWYQQKSSQAPKLLFHYYDKDFNNEADTPDNFQSRRPNTSFCFLDIRSPGLGDTAMYLCATSRYRDSIRDNNEQFFGPGTRLTVL.

The J gene is TRBJ2-3, the V gene TRBV18; 10 nucleotides agree with TRBD2. Unmatched junction bases numbered 15, after V lost 4 bases and J lost 2 bases. The CDR3 runs 19 residues. Looked up from germline, CDR1 is KGHSH and CDR2 is LQKENI. CDR3 bases: TGTGCCAGCTCACTGGTGAGAAGTAGCGGGGGGTCGTACACAGATACGCAGTATTTT. It translates to CASSLVRSSGGSYTDTQYF.